Below, one TCR beta chain is given with its context. Germline V gives CDR1 SGHTA, CDR2 FQGTGA. The CDR3 contains 14 residues. V shed 6 bases, J shed 10 bases, and the junction held 9 bases outside the gene matches. TCRdb processed the reads anew with MiXCR; each CDR3 protein has one entry. The sample has around 190,000 distinct CDR3 sequences; 14% are singletons. This sample is drawn from a study of T cell repertoires in cytomegalovirus infection. Sequenced input: PBMCs. The TCR originated in a human donor in good health (CMV status not recorded). Some clones in this sample may be carry-over from other donors' samples. V is TRBV7-3 and J is TRBJ2-1; TRBD2 agrees at 10 bases. The CDR3 region is CASRRLAGEGEQFF. The DNA for the CDR3 is TGTGCCAGCAGGAGGCTAGCGGGAGAGGGGGAGCAGTTCTTC.